This TCR beta chain was profiled in a study of blood T cell repertoires in COVID-19 (dated by TCRdb to 2018 to 2021). About the study as a whole: Samples covering the acute and convalescent phases of COVID-19 were provided by collaborators in the United States, Italy and Spain. The material from the prospective study consisted of cDNA or gDNA derived from T cells, B-cell-depleted T cells, or PBMCs. Deeply sampled blood TCRbeta repertoires from subjects exposed to, actively infected with, or recovered from COVID-19 were included in the dataset. The repertoires were released in a freely available public database meant as a resource for research on the immune response to SARS-CoV-2. Samples were obtained from the ongoing ImmuneRACE study (first 160 participants) and from 1,254 subjects provided by 6 global collaborators. The sample metadata nearly always contained a de-identified subject ID, COVID-19 status, age in years and sex. Where available, HLA class I and class II types were obtained from metadata supplied by the sample provider rather than from assay-based typing. The full study reports these points: The amount of clinical and demographic metadata varied by source and participant and was provided uncurated.

TCRbeta CDR3 regions were amplified from genomic DNA by means of the immunoSEQ Assay, a bias-controlled multiplex PCR. On the authors' methods: Nucleated cell counts per sample were estimated from amplification of reference gene primers within the assay. Sequence reads were collapsed and filtered to measure the absolute abundance of every unique TCRbeta CDR3 rearrangement. Productive Simpson clonality was computed per sample as the square root of Simpson's diversity index over productive rearrangements. Sourced from immuneACCESS, this table was stored by TCRdb with only in-frame sequences that have V and J called. A share of the clones is absent; for the studies checked, an unresolved V gene accounts for under half, and the remainder has no known explanation. V and J calls and clone size come straight from that table; D and trimming were deduced from the DNA. The sample profile shows 300,000 to 400,000 clones; 88% of them were found once. The top ten clones comprise 0.95% to 1% of the sample.

With regard to this clone: Its binding antigen is unknown. Within one base of it there is no much larger clone, and no base qualities were kept.

Enrolling through a virtual design, the prospective study's participants ranged in age from roughly 18 to 95 years and lived across roughly 23 United States geographic areas. In the prospective study, participants were assigned to cohorts based on the clinical history participants reported in a screening survey and a study questionnaire. Each participant in the prospective study had whole blood, serum and a nasopharyngeal or oropharyngeal swab collected by mobile phlebotomists. Additional blood draws and questionnaires over an approximately 2-month period could optionally be provided by prospective study participants. Blood samples from the prospective study were shipped frozen or at room temperature prior to DNA extraction. Trimming removed 0 bases from V and 6 bases from J, leaving 13 bases between the germline ends. The CDR3 numbers 16 residues from cysteine through phenylalanine. Only the CDR3 portion is preserved as DNA: 48 bases, with reading frame beginning at the first base. From a lookup of the germline V gene, CDR1 and CDR2 are SGHRS and YFSETQ.

The sequenced sample consisted of PBMCs or T cells enriched from blood (not recorded which). This TCR derives from a woman in her twenties or thirties with acute COVID-19. The sequence joins TRBV5-1 to TRBJ1-6; a tentative D call is TRBD1 (6 bases match). The CDR3 here reads CASSLAAGGANSPLHF. The base sequence is TGCGCCAGCAGCTTGGCCGCGGGGGGCGCTAATTCACCCCTCCACTTT.